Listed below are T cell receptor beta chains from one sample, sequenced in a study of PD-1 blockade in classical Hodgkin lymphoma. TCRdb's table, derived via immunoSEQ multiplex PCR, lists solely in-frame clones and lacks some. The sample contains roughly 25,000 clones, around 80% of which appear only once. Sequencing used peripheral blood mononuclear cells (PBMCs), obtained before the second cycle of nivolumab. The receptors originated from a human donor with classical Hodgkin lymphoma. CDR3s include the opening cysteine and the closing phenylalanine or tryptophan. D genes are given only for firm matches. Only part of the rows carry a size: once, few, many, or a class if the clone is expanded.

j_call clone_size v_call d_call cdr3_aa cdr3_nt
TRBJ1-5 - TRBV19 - CASTRQTYSNQPQHF TGTGCCAGTACCCGACAGACTTATAGCAATCAGCCCCAGCATTTT
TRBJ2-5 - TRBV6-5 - CASSFPTGGVETQYF TGTGCCAGCAGTTTTCCCACAGGGGGGGTCGAGACCCAGTACTTC
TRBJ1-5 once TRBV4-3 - CASSPYRSGDQPQHF TGCGCCAGCAGCCCCTATAGGTCAGGGGATCAGCCCCAGCATTTT
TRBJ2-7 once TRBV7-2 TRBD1 CASSSQGGTYEQYF TGTGCCAGCAGTTCACAGGGGGGAACCTACGAGCAGTACTTC
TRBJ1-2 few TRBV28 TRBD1 CASSFRDRPGYTF TGTGCCAGCAGTTTCCGGGACAGACCTGGCTACACCTTC
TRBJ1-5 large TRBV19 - CASSIGQHSNQPQHF TGTGCCAGTAGTATAGGACAGCATAGCAATCAGCCCCAGCATTTT
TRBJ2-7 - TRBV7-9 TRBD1 CASSPRDRVYEQYF TGTGCCAGCAGCCCCCGGGACAGGGTCTACGAGCAGTACTTC
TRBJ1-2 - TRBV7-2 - CASSFWGNGYTF TGTGCCAGCAGCTTTTGGGGAAATGGCTACACCTTC
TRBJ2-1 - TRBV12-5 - CASDSPVRGDEQFF TGTGCTAGTGACTCCCCAGTGCGGGGCGATGAGCAGTTCTTC
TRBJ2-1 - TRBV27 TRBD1 CASSWDRSSYNEQFF TGTGCCAGCAGTTGGGACAGGAGCTCCTACAATGAGCAGTTCTTC
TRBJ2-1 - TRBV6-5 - CASSPHIANEQFF TGTGCCAGCAGTCCCCACATAGCAAATGAGCAGTTCTTC
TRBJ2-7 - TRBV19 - CATQGPSYEQYF TGTGCCACACAGGGCCCCTCCTACGAGCAGTACTTC
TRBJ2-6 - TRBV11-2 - CASSLGQPGANVLTF TGTGCCAGCAGCTTAGGACAGCCTGGGGCCAACGTCCTGACTTTC
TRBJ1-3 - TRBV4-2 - CASSQEWTHSGNTIYF TGTGCCAGCAGCCAAGAGTGGACACACTCTGGAAACACCATATATTTT
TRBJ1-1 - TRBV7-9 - CASSGGRRLEAFF TGTGCCAGCAGCGGGGGGAGGCGGCTAGAAGCTTTCTTT
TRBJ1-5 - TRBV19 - CASRDRGQPQHF TGTGCCAGTAGGGATAGGGGTCAGCCCCAGCATTTT
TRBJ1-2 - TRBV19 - CASSKSWRGNYGYTF TGTGCCAGTAGTAAGTCGTGGAGGGGGAACTATGGCTACACCTTC
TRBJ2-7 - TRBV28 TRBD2 CASSHLRDGLDEQYF TGTGCCAGCAGTCATCTCCGGGACGGACTAGACGAGCAGTACTTC
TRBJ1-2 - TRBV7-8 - CASRGENYGYTF TGTGCCAGCAGGGGGGAAAACTATGGCTACACCTTC
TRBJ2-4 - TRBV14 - CASSQLGRGNIQYF TGTGCCAGCAGCCAGCTCGGCCGAGGGAACATTCAGTACTTC
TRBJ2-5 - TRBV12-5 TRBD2 CASWDGGEETQYF TGTGCTAGTTGGGACGGGGGGGAAGAGACCCAGTACTTC
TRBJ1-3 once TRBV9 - CASSSSGSGGGTIYF TGTGCCAGCAGCTCGAGTGGGAGCGGAGGAGGCACCATATATTTT